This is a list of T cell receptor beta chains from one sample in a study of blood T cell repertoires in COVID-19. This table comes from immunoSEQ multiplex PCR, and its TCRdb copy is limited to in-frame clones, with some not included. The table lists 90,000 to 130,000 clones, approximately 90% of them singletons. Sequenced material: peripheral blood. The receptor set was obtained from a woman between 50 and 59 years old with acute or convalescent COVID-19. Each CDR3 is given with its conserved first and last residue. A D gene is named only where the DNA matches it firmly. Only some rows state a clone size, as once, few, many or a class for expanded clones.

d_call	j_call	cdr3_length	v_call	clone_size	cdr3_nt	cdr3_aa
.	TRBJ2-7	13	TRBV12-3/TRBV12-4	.	TGTGCCAGCAGTTTCGGGGATAGCGGCCAGCAGTACTTC	CASSFGDSGQQYF
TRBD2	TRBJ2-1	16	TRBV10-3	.	TGTGCCATCAGGCCCTCTAGCGGGAGGGCCTTGGATGAGCAGTTCTTC	CAIRPSSGRALDEQFF
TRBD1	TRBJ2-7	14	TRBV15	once	TGTGCCACCAGCCCTCGGGACAGGAACTACGAGCAGTACTTC	CATSPRDRNYEQYF
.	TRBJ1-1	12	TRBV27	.	TGTGCCAGCAGTGTCCGCGGCGGTGAAGCTTTCTTT	CASSVRGGEAFF
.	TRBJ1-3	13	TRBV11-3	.	TGTGCCAGCAGCCGCAGCGGGGGAAACACCATATATTTT	CASSRSGGNTIYF
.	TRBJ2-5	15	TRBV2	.	TGTGCCAGCAGTGGCCCAGGATTGTACCAAGAGACCCAGTACTTC	CASSGPGLYQETQYF
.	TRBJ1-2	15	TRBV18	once	TGTGCCAGCTCACTTAGGACGGTCACAGGGTCTGGCTACACCTTC	CASSLRTVTGSGYTF
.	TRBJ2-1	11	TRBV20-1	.	TGCAGCCAGACTAGGAACAATGAGCAGTTCTTC	CSQTRNNEQFF
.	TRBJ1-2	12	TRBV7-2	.	TGTGCCAGCAGCTCAACCCAGTATGGCTACACCTTC	CASSSTQYGYTF
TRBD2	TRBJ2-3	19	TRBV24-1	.	TGTGCCACCAGTGATCCGATAGCGGGAGAAGGAGGGGACACAGATACGCAGTATTTT	CATSDPIAGEGGDTDTQYF
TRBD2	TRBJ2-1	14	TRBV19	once	TGTGCCAGTAGTGCTAGCGGGAATTACAATGAGCAGTTCTTC	CASSASGNYNEQFF